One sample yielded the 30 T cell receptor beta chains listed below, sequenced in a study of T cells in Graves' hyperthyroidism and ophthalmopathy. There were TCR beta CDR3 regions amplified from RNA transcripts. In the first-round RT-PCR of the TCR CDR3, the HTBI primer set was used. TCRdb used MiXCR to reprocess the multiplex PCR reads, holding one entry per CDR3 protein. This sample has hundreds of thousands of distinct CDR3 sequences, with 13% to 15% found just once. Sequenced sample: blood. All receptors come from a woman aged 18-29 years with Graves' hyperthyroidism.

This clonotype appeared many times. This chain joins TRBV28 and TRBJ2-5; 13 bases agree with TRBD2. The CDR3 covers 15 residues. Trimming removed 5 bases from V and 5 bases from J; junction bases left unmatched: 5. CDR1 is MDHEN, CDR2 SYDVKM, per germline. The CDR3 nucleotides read TGTGCCAGCAGTACCGGACTAGCGGGAGTTGAGACCCAGTACTTC. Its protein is CASSTGLAGVETQYF. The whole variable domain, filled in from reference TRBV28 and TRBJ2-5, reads DVKVTQSSRYLVKRTGEKVFLECVQDMDHENMFWYRQDPGLGLRLIYFSYDVKMKEKGDIPEGYSVSREKKERFSLILESASTNQTSMYLCASSTGLAGVETQYFGPGTRLLVL.

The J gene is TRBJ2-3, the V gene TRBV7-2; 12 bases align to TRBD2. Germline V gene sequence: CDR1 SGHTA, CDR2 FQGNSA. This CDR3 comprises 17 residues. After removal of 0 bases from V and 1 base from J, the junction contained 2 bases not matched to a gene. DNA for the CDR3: TGTGCCAGCAGCTTAGCGGCTAGCGGGGGGGGCACAGATACGCAGTATTTT. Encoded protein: CASSLAASGGGTDTQYF. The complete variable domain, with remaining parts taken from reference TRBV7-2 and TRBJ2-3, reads GAGVSQSPSNKVTEKGKDVELRCDPISGHTALYWYRQSLGQGLEFLIYFQGNSAPDKSGLPSDRFSAERTGGSVSTLTIQRTQQEDSAVYLCASSLAASGGGTDTQYFGPGTRLTVL.

The CDR3 sequence is CASSTWDREETQYF. DNA of the CDR3: TGTGCCAGTAGTACCTGGGACAGGGAAGAGACCCAGTACTTC. This chain links TRBV19 with TRBJ2-5, with 9 bases aligning to TRBD1. CDR1 and CDR2 from the germline V gene are LNHDA and SQIVND (reference sequence). Unmatched junction bases numbered 3, after V lost 4 bases and J lost 3 bases. There are 14 residues in the CDR3.

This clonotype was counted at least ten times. CDR3 in DNA: TGTGCCAGCAGCCAAGACACTAGCGGGACCGGGGAGCTGTTTTTT. As protein: CASSQDTSGTGELFF. The rearrangement links TRBV4-2 to TRBJ2-2; 9 nucleotides line up with TRBD2. Germline values: CDR1 LGHNA, CDR2 YNFKEQ. V trimming: 0 bases; J trimming: 5 bases; junction bases outside the gene matches: 1. The CDR3 sequence is 15 residues long.

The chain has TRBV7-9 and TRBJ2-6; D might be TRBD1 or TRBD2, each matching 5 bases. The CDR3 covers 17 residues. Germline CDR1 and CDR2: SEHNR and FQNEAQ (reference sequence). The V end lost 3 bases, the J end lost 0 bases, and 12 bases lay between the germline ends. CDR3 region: CASSFTGDGSGANVLTF. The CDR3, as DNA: TGTGCCAGCAGCTTTACTGGGGACGGCTCTGGGGCCAACGTCCTGACTTTC.

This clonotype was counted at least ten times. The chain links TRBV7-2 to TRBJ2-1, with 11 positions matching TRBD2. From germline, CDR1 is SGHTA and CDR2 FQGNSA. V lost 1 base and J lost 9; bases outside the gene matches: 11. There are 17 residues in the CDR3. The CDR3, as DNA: TGTGCCAGCAGCTTAGAACGTAGCGGGAGGGCCACGACTGAGCAGTTCTTC. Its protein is CASSLERSGRATTEQFF.

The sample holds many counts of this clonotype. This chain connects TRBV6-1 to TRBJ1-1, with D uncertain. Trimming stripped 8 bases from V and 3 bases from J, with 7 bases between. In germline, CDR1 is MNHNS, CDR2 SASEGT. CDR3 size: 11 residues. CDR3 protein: CASRTYTEAFF. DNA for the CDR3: TGTGCCAGCCGGACTTACACTGAAGCTTTCTTT.

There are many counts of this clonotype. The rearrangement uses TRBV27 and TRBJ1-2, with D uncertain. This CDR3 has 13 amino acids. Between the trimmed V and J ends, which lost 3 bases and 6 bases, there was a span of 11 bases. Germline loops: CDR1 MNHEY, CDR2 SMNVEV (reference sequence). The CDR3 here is CASSFGSKDGYTF. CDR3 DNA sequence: TGTGCCAGCAGTTTCGGCAGTAAGGATGGCTACACCTTC.

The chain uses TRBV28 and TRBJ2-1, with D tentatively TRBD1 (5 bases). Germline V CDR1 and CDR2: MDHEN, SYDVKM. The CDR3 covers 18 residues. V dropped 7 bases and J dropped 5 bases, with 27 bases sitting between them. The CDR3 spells CASIPPPSSGKGDNEQFF. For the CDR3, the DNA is TGTGCCAGCATTCCCCCCCCCTCTAGTGGGAAAGGGGACAATGAGCAGTTCTTC. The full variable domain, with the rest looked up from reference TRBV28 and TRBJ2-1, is DVKVTQSSRYLVKRTGEKVFLECVQDMDHENMFWYRQDPGLGLRLIYFSYDVKMKEKGDIPEGYSVSREKKERFSLILESASTNQTSMYLCASIPPPSSGKGDNEQFFGPGTRLTVL.

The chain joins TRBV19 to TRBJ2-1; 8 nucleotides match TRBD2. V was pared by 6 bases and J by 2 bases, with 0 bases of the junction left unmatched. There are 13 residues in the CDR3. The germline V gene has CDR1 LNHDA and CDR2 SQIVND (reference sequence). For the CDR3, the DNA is TGTGCCAGTAGACTAGCGGCCTACAATGAGCAGTTCTTC. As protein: CASRLAAYNEQFF.

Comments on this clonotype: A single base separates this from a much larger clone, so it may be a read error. CDR3 sequence reads: CASSLGTGWDTGELFF. DNA of the CDR3: TGTGCCAGCAGTCTCGGGACAGGGTGGGACACCGGGGAGCTGTTTTTT. V and J are TRBV12-3 or TRBV12-4 and TRBJ2-2, with 9 bases that match TRBD1. The CDR3 length is 16 residues. V lost 5 bases and J lost 3; bases outside the gene matches: 7.

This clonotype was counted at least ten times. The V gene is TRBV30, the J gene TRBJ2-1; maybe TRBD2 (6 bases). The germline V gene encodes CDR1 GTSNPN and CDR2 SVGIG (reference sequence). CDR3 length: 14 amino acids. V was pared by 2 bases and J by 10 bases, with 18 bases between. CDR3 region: CAWSPGPLRGEQFF. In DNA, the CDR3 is TGTGCCTGGAGTCCAGGGCCCCTTCGGGGGGAGCAGTTCTTC.

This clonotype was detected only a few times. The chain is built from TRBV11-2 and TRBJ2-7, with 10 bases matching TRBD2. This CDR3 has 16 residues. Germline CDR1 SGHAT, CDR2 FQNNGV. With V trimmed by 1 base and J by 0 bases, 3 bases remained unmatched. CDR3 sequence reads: CASSLGLAGVSYEQYF. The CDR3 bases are TGTGCCAGCAGCTTAGGGCTAGCGGGGGTCTCCTACGAGCAGTACTTC. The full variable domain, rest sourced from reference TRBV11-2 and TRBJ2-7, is EAGVAQSPRYKIIEKRQSVAFWCNPISGHATLYWYQQILGQGPKLLIQFQNNGVVDDSQLPKDRFSAERLKGVDSTLKIQPAKLEDSAVYLCASSLGLAGVSYEQYFGPGTRLTVT.

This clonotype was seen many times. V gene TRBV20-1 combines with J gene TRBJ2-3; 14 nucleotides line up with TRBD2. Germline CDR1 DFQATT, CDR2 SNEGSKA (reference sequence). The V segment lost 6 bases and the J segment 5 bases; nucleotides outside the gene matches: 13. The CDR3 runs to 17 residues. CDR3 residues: CSAPLSRLAGGGDTQYF. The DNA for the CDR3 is TGCAGTGCGCCTTTATCTCGACTAGCGGGAGGGGGAGATACGCAGTATTTT.

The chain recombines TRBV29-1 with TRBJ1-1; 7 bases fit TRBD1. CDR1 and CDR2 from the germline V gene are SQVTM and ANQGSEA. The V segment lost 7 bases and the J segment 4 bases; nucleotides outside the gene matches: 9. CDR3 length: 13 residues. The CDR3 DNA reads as TGCAGCGATCTAACAGGGGATGCCACTGAAGCTTTCTTT. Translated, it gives CSDLTGDATEAFF.

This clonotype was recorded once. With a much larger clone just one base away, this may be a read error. The CDR3, as DNA: TGTGCCAGCAGTTTAGTTGGGACAGGGGACGGGCAGTACTTC. Translation: CASSLVGTGDGQYF. The chain links TRBV27 to TRBJ2-7; TRBD1 matches at 10 bases. V dropped 2 bases and J dropped 9; count of bases not matched to a gene: 7. The CDR3 has 14 residues. The germline gives CDR1 MNHEY, CDR2 SMNVEV (reference sequence).

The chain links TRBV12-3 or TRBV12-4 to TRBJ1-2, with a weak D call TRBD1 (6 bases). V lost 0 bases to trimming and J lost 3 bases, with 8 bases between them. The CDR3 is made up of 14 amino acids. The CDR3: CASSLAGADYGYTF. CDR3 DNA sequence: TGTGCCAGCAGTTTAGCGGGGGCTGACTATGGCTACACCTTC.

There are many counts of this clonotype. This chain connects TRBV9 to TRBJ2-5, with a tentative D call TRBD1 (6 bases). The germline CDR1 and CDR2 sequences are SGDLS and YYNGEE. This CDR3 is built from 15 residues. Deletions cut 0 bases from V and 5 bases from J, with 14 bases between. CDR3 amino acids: CASSVGGLPEETQYF. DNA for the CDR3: TGTGCCAGCAGCGTAGGGGGGCTACCCGAGGAGACCCAGTACTTC.

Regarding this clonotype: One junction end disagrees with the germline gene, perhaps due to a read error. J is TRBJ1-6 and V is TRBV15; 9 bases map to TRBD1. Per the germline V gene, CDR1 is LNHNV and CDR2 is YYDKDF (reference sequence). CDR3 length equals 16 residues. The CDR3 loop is CVTSIPGTGHRSPLHF. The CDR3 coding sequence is TGTGTCACCAGCATACCCGGGACAGGGCATCGTTCACCCCTCCACTTT.

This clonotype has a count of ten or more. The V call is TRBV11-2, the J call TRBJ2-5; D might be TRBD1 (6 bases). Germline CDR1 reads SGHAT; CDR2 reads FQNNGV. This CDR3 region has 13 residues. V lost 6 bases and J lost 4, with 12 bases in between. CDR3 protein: CASRGGSTETQYF. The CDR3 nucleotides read TGTGCCAGCAGAGGGGGATCGACAGAGACCCAGTACTTC.

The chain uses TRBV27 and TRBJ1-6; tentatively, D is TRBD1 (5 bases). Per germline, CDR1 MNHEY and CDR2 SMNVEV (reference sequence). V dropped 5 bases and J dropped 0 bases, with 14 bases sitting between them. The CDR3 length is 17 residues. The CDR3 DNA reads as TGTGCCAGCAGTGACGGGACCCAAAGCTCCTATAATTCACCCCTCCACTTT. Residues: CASSDGTQSSYNSPLHF.

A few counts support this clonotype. The CDR3 region has the DNA TGTGCCAGCAGCCAGAGGGGGGGGAAAGGGGAGACCCAGTACTTC. Its protein product is CASSQRGGKGETQYF. J is TRBJ2-5 and V is TRBV3-1, with D perhaps TRBD2 (7 bases). CDR3 length equals 15 residues. Trimming pared 3 bases from V and 5 bases from J, leaving 16 bases between. The germline CDR1 and CDR2 sequences are LGHDT and YNNKEL (reference sequence).

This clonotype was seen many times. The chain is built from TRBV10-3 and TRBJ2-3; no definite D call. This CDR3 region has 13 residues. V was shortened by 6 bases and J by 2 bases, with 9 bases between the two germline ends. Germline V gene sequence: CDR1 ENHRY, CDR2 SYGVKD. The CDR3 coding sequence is TGTGCCATCAGCCGACTGTTCACAGATACGCAGTATTTT. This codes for CAISRLFTDTQYF.

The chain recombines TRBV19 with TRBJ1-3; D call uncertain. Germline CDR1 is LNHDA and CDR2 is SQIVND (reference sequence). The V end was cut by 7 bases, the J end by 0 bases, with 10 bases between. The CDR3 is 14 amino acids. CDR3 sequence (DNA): TGTGCCAGTAACTATGCAGGCTCTGGAAACACCATATATTTT. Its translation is CASNYAGSGNTIYF.

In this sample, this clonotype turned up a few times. DNA of the CDR3: TGCAGCGTTGGGACTAGCGGGAGAGCCGGGGAGCTGTTTTTT. This encodes CSVGTSGRAGELFF. V is TRBV29-1 and J is TRBJ2-2, with TRBD2 matching 13 bases. J lost 6 bases, V lost 4 bases, and 2 bases had no gene match. The CDR3 consists of 14 residues. Germline V gives CDR1 SQVTM, CDR2 ANQGSEA.

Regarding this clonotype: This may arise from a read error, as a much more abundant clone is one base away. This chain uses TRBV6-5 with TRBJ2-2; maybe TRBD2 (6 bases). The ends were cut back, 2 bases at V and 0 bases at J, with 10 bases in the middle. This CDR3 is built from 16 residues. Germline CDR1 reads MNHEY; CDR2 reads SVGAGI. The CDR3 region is CASSYTGLPNTGELFF. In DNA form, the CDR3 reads TGTGCCAGCAGTTACACGGGACTGCCGAACACCGGGGAGCTGTTTTTT.

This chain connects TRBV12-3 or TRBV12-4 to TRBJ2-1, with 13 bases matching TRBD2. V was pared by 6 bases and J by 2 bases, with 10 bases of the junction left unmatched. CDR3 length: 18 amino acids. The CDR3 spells CASSLGLAGSRPYNEQFF. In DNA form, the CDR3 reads TGTGCCAGCAGCTTGGGACTAGCGGGAAGTAGACCCTACAATGAGCAGTTCTTC.

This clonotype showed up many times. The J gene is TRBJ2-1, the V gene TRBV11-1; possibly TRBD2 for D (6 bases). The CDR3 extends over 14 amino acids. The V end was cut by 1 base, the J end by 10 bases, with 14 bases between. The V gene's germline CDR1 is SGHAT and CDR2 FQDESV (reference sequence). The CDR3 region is CASSLEGMRGEQFF. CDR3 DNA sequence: TGTGCCAGCAGCTTAGAGGGGATGCGGGGCGAGCAGTTCTTC. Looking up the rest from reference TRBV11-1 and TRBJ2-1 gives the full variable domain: EAEVAQSPRYKITEKSQAVAFWCDPISGHATLYWYRQILGQGPELLVQFQDESVVDDSQLPKDRFSAERLKGVDSTLKIQPAELGDSAMYLCASSLEGMRGEQFFGPGTRLTVL.

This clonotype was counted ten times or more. The CDR3 sequence: CASSWASARTQYF. The CDR3, as DNA: TGTGCCAGCAGCTGGGCATCAGCTCGGACCCAGTACTTC. The chain combines TRBV11-2 with TRBJ2-5, with D unclear. Germline V CDR1 and CDR2: SGHAT, FQNNGV. This CDR3 is built from 13 residues. The V end was cut by 4 bases, the J end by 7 bases, with 13 bases between. The entire variable domain, with the rest obtained from reference TRBV11-2 and TRBJ2-5, is as follows: EAGVAQSPRYKIIEKRQSVAFWCNPISGHATLYWYQQILGQGPKLLIQFQNNGVVDDSQLPKDRFSAERLKGVDSTLKIQPAKLEDSAVYLCASSWASARTQYFGPGTRLLVL.

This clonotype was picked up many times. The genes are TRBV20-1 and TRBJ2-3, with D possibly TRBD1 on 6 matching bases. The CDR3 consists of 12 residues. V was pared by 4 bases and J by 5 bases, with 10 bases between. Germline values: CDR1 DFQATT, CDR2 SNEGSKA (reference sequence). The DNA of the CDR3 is TGCAGTGCTACCCGACAGGTAGATACGCAGTATTTT. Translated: CSATRQVDTQYF.